Following are 27 T cell receptor beta chains from one sample sequenced in a study of response to subunit inactivated influenza vaccine. TCRdb called the RT-PCR reads again in MiXCR, with one record for every CDR3 protein. This repertoire shows under 800,000 distinct CDR3 sequences, around 14% found once; its top ten account for roughly 6.4%. The sample was PBMCs from blood, taken less than 15 days before vaccination. These TCRs come from a man in his fifties who received an inactivated influenza vaccine.

This clonotype was detected ten times or more. This rearrangement joins TRBV7-6 to TRBJ1-1, with TRBD1 as a possible D gene (5 bases). Germline CDR1 reads SGHVS; CDR2 reads FNYEAQ. The V gene lost 6 bases and the J gene lost 1 base, with 12 bases spanning the gap. The CDR3 length is 14 residues. CDR3: CASSSPGRNTEAFF. In DNA, the CDR3 is TGTGCCAGCAGTAGTCCGGGACGGAACACTGAAGCTTTCTTT. Complete variable domain (other parts from reference TRBV7-6 and TRBJ1-1): GAGVSQSPRYKVTKRGQDVALRCDPISGHVSLYWYRQALGQGPEFLTYFNYEAQQDKSGLPNDRFSAERPEGSISTLTIQRTEQRDSAMYRCASSSPGRNTEAFFGQGTRLTVV.

This clonotype was recorded at least ten times. The V and J genes are TRBV12-3 or TRBV12-4 and TRBJ2-7; D is perhaps TRBD2 (5 bases). Trimming stripped 0 bases from V and 7 bases from J, with 19 bases between. The CDR3 loop spans 16 amino acids. CDR3: CASSLARIGPTGEQYF. In nucleotides, the CDR3 is TGTGCCAGCAGTTTAGCGCGAATCGGCCCGACGGGGGAGCAGTACTTC.

The chain links TRBV24-1 to TRBJ2-5, with 9 nucleotides matching TRBD1. V lost 1 base to trimming and J lost 5 bases; unmatched junction nucleotides: 7. This CDR3 has 16 amino acids. Per germline, CDR1 KGHDR and CDR2 SFDVKD. CDR3 protein: CATSDFRDREGETQYF. CDR3 bases: TGTGCCACCAGTGATTTCAGGGACAGGGAGGGCGAGACCCAGTACTTC.

This clonotype appeared a few times. This chain links TRBV6-5 with TRBJ2-7; 9 bases align to TRBD1. The CDR3 contains 12 residues. V lost 10 bases and J lost 5; bases outside the gene matches: 6. Germline CDR1 MNHEY, CDR2 SVGAGI. CDR3 sequence (DNA): TGTGCCACCGGGGACAGGGCAGACGAGCAGTACTTC. It codes for CATGDRADEQYF.

This clonotype appeared a few times. The chain couples TRBV14 to TRBJ2-3; TRBD2 matches 12 bases. The CDR3 contains 17 residues. Germline V lookup: CDR1 SGHDN, CDR2 FVKESK. J lost 6 bases, V lost 3 bases, and 10 bases had no gene match. DNA for the CDR3: TGTGCCAGCAGCCACCGGACTAGCGGGGACCAAGGGGATACGCAGTATTTT. Translated, it gives CASSHRTSGDQGDTQYF.

This clonotype turned up a few times. The chain uses TRBV6-1 and TRBJ1-2, with 7 bases that match TRBD1. Germline trimming cut 5 bases from V and 4 bases from J; bases unmatched to any gene: 7. The V gene's germline CDR1 is MNHNS and CDR2 SASEGT. The CDR3 loop spans 14 amino acids. CDR3 region: CASSTQDRAYGYTF. CDR3 in DNA: TGTGCCAGCAGTACCCAAGACAGGGCCTATGGCTACACCTTC.

This clonotype was seen only a few times. This chain joins TRBV20-1 and TRBJ2-5; D possibly corresponds to TRBD2 (5 bases). Trimming took 6 bases from V and 4 from J, leaving 12 bases between them. Germline V CDR1 and CDR2: DFQATT, SNEGSKA (reference sequence). The CDR3 loop spans 12 amino acids. The CDR3 here is CSAISGGETQYF. The CDR3 nucleotides are TGCAGTGCCATAAGCGGAGGAGAGACCCAGTACTTC.

This clonotype was seen more than once but under ten times. The chain carries TRBV7-9 and TRBJ2-4; a weak D match, TRBD1 (6 bases). The CDR3 runs to 15 residues. Germline V gene data show CDR1 as SEHNR and CDR2 as FQNEAQ (reference sequence). The germline V and J ends were trimmed by 3 bases and 3 bases, with 12 bases remaining between them. The CDR3 DNA is TGTGCCAGCAGCTTCCCGGGACAAGTCAAAAACATTCAGTACTTC. This codes for CASSFPGQVKNIQYF.

This rearrangement joins TRBV10-3 to TRBJ2-2; possibly TRBD2 for D (6 bases). In germline, CDR1 is ENHRY, CDR2 SYGVKD. This CDR3 contains 15 residues. The V and J ends lost 6 bases and 4 bases respectively, with 15 bases between them. The CDR3 DNA is TGTGCCATCAGGGAGGGTAGCCCGGGCACCGGGGAGCTGTTTTTT. Protein: CAIREGSPGTGELFF.

Only a few counts were recorded for this clonotype. V and J are TRBV28 and TRBJ2-1; D possibly corresponds to TRBD2 (5 bases). Germline V gene data show CDR1 as MDHEN and CDR2 as SYDVKM. Trimming cost V 8 bases and J 2 bases, with 13 bases left between them. The CDR3 consists of 14 residues. The CDR3 DNA reads TGTGCCAGCTGCCCGAGGGCTGCCTACAATGAGCAGTTCTTC. The encoded protein is CASCPRAAYNEQFF.

This clonotype was counted only a few times. The gene calls are TRBV11-2 and TRBJ2-1; 8 bases agree with TRBD1. V dropped 5 bases and J dropped 0; count of bases not matched to a gene: 3. CDR3 size: 15 residues. Germline-derived CDR1 and CDR2 are SGHAT and FQNNGV. CDR3 region: CASSTGGTSYNEQFF. CDR3 coding DNA: TGTGCCAGCAGCACAGGGGGAACCTCCTACAATGAGCAGTTCTTC. Full variable domain (rest looked up from reference TRBV11-2 and TRBJ2-1): EAGVAQSPRYKIIEKRQSVAFWCNPISGHATLYWYQQILGQGPKLLIQFQNNGVVDDSQLPKDRFSAERLKGVDSTLKIQPAKLEDSAVYLCASSTGGTSYNEQFFGPGTRLTVL.

This chain links TRBV11-2 with TRBJ2-3; TRBD2 is a possible D gene (6 bases). Germline CDR1 reads SGHAT; CDR2 reads FQNNGV. The V end lost 5 bases, the J end lost 5 bases, and 17 bases lay between the germline ends. This CDR3 has 15 residues. The chain's CDR3 is CASSPFGREQDTQYF. In DNA, the CDR3 is TGTGCCAGCAGCCCCTTCGGTCGGGAGCAAGATACGCAGTATTTT.

This clonotype was recorded many times. The chain combines TRBV11-1 with TRBJ2-1; 9 nucleotides agree with TRBD2. Losses at the gene ends were 4 bases for V and 4 bases for J; bases not matched to a gene: 17. This CDR3 contains 19 residues. The germline V gene encodes CDR1 SGHAT and CDR2 FQDESV (reference sequence). The CDR3 DNA reads TGTGCCAGCAGCTCTGCCGCGGGAGGGGATAACGGAAGATACAATGAGCAGTTCTTC. Encoded protein: CASSSAAGGDNGRYNEQFF. Using reference TRBV11-1 and TRBJ2-1 for the parts outside the CDR3, the full variable domain is EAEVAQSPRYKITEKSQAVAFWCDPISGHATLYWYRQILGQGPELLVQFQDESVVDDSQLPKDRFSAERLKGVDSTLKIQPAELGDSAMYLCASSSAAGGDNGRYNEQFFGPGTRLTVL.

Concerning this clonotype itself: The junction differs from germline at one of its ends, possibly a read error. This sequence joins TRBV20-1 and TRBJ2-3; D assignment may be TRBD1 or TRBD2 (5 bases each). Germline CDR1 is DFQATT and CDR2 is SNEGSKA (reference sequence). The CDR3 runs 16 residues. The CDR3 DNA is TGCTGTGCTAGAGGGGTCCGAGAGGGGATTACAGATACGCAGTATTTT. It encodes CCARGVREGITDTQYF.

The CDR3 sequence is CASSPRTSGGAHEQFF. In DNA, the CDR3 is TGTGCCAGCAGTCCCCGAACTAGCGGGGGGGCCCATGAGCAGTTCTTC. This rearrangement joins TRBV6-1 to TRBJ2-1; 13 positions match TRBD2. V gave up 5 bases and J gave up 8 bases; unmatched junction bases: 9. The CDR3 totals 16 residues. Germline CDR1 MNHNS, CDR2 SASEGT.

This sequence joins TRBV2 and TRBJ1-4, with D possibly being TRBD1 (6 bases). Trimming took 8 bases from V and 4 from J, leaving 11 bases between them. The CDR3 sequence is 13 residues long. Germline assignment: CDR1 SNHLY and CDR2 FYNNEI. The CDR3 loop reads CASGRTVNEKLFF. In DNA, the CDR3 is TGTGCCAGCGGACGGACAGTTAATGAAAAACTGTTTTTT.

This clonotype was found many times. The chain combines TRBV29-1 with TRBJ1-5; D gene ambiguous. V was clipped by 3 bases and J by 6 bases, with 12 bases between them. Germline CDR1 and CDR2: SQVTM and ANQGSEA. The CDR3 is made up of 13 amino acids. In DNA form, the CDR3 reads TGCAGCGTTGAGGAGATCCGGGGTCAGCCCCAGCATTTT. Translation: CSVEEIRGQPQHF. Filled out from reference TRBV29-1 and TRBJ1-5, the complete variable domain reads SAVISQKPSRDICQRGTSLTIQCQVDSQVTMMFWYRQQPGQSLTLIATANQGSEATYESGFVIDKFPISRPNLTFSTLTVSNMSPEDSSIYLCSVEEIRGQPQHFGDGTRLSIL.

The chain employs TRBV5-1 and TRBJ1-4; D possibly corresponds to TRBD1 (5 bases). The germline V and J ends were trimmed by 5 bases and 6 bases, with 17 bases remaining between them. The CDR3 spans 15 residues. The germline CDR1 and CDR2 sequences are SGHRS and YFSETQ. The CDR3, as DNA: TGCGCCAGCAGTACGATGAGGGGCGCGGATGAAAAACTGTTTTTT. Translated: CASSTMRGADEKLFF.

This clonotype was found a few times. This sequence joins TRBV21-1 and TRBJ2-3; the table's D call, TRBD2, was not checked against the DNA. TRBV21-1 is labeled a pseudogene. This CDR3 is built from 17 residues. This chain's CDR3 is CASSKLQPASSTDTQYF. CDR3 nucleotides: TGTGCCAGCAGCAAATTACAGCCCGCCTCTAGCACAGATACGCAGTATTTT.

This clonotype was seen a handful of times. The chain joins TRBV14 to TRBJ2-4; a weak D match, TRBD2 (5 bases). Germline V CDR1 and CDR2: SGHDN, FVKESK. The CDR3 is 13 residues long. V was shortened by 1 base and J by 13 bases, with 14 bases between the two germline ends. CDR3 amino acids: CASSQGLRERQYF. In nucleotides, the CDR3 is TGTGCCAGCAGCCAAGGTCTAAGGGAGCGACAGTACTTC.

In its sample, this clonotype was seen a few times. This chain uses TRBV6-1 with TRBJ1-5; D is unresolved. Trimming pared 6 bases from V and 2 bases from J, leaving 11 bases between. The germline V gene has CDR1 MNHNS and CDR2 SASEGT. This CDR3 has 14 residues. CDR3 bases: TGTGCCAGCAGCAGAACCGATGGCAATCAGCCCCAGCATTTT. Translation gives CASSRTDGNQPQHF.

This clonotype was picked up a small number of times. This rearrangement joins TRBV6-5 to TRBJ1-2; D ambiguous. Looked up from germline, CDR1 is MNHEY and CDR2 is SVGAGI. V shed 0 bases and J shed 6 bases, with 17 bases lying between them. This CDR3 spans 16 amino acids. The DNA for the CDR3 is TGTGCCAGCAGTTACTCCCCTTCGCGGGGAAGGAATGGCTACACCTTC. This gives the protein CASSYSPSRGRNGYTF.

This sequence joins TRBV24-1 and TRBJ1-2; a possible D gene is TRBD1 (5 bases). CDR3 size: 17 residues. Germline V gene data show CDR1 as KGHDR and CDR2 as SFDVKD. The V and J ends lost 3 bases and 2 bases respectively, with 18 bases between them. CDR3 region: CATSDNKPTVQNYGYTF. As DNA, the CDR3 is TGTGCCACCAGTGATAACAAGCCGACAGTACAAAACTATGGCTACACCTTC.

This chain connects TRBV7-2 to TRBJ1-3, with D unresolved. Trimming left V 5 bases short and J 1 base short, with 15 bases between. Germline V CDR1 and CDR2: SGHTA, FQGNSA. The CDR3 sequence is 16 residues long. The CDR3 here is CASSPLTRRSGNTIYF. In DNA, the CDR3 is TGTGCCAGCAGCCCATTGACGCGTAGATCTGGAAACACCATATATTTT.

This clonotype has ten or more counts. This chain connects TRBV12-3 or TRBV12-4 to TRBJ2-7, with a weak D call TRBD1 (7 bases). CDR3 size: 17 residues. V lost 4 bases, J lost 4 bases, and 23 bases lay in between. The CDR3 is CASSSLRAEGALYEQYF. The DNA of the CDR3 is TGTGCCAGCAGTTCCCTAAGAGCGGAGGGGGCATTATACGAGCAGTACTTC.

V and J are TRBV29-1 and TRBJ2-1, with D possibly being TRBD1 or TRBD2 (5 bases each). This CDR3 comprises 10 residues. The germline gives CDR1 SQVTM, CDR2 ANQGSEA. With 6 bases removed from V and 9 bases from J, the gap between germline ends came to 9 bases. The CDR3 reads CSVGEIEQFF. The DNA of the CDR3 is TGCAGCGTGGGGGAGATTGAGCAGTTCTTC.

This clonotype was seen many times. The V call is TRBV29-1, the J call TRBJ2-1, with a weak D call TRBD1 (5 bases). The V end lost 0 bases, the J end lost 7 bases, and 19 bases lay between the germline ends. CDR1 and CDR2 (germline): SQVTM, ANQGSEA. The CDR3 loop spans 16 amino acids. CDR3 amino acids: CSVEDGGAGFLNEQFF. CDR3 nucleotides: TGCAGCGTTGAAGATGGTGGGGCAGGGTTTTTGAATGAGCAGTTCTTC.